The clone carrying this TCR beta chain was seen more than once but under ten times. The sample belongs to a study of blood T cell repertoires in COVID-19. TCRdb keeps only in-frame clones here, not all; method: immunoSEQ multiplex PCR. Among about 250,000 clones listed, around 87% were seen once. Which cohort a participant joined came from the clinical history participants gave. All recovered Cohort 3 donors got two negative PCRs, got clearance, or saw symptom resolution. Sequenced input: PBMCs or T cells enriched from blood (not recorded which). The clonotype comes from a woman aged 45 to 65 who had recovered from COVID-19.

The CDR3: CSASLGLTGELFF. CDR3 DNA: TGCAGTGCTAGTTTGGGACTCACCGGGGAGCTGTTTTTT. The chain employs TRBV20-1 and TRBJ2-2; possibly TRBD2 for D (6 bases). Germline V gene lookup returns CDR1 DFQATT and CDR2 SNEGSKA (reference sequence). The V gene lost 3 bases and the J gene lost 4 bases, with 9 bases spanning the gap. This CDR3 region has 13 residues.